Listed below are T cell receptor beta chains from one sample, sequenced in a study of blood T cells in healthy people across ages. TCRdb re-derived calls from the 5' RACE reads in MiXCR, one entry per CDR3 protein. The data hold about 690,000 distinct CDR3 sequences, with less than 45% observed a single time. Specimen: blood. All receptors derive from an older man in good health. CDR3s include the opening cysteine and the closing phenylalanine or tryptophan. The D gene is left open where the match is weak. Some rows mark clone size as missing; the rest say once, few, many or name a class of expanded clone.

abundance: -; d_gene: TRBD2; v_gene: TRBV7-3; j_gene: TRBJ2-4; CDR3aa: CASSSDGGAKNIQYF; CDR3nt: TGTGCCAGCAGCTCCGACGGGGGGGCCAAAAACATTCAGTACTTC
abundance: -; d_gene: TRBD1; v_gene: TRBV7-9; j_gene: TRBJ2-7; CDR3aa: CASSFTQGAPNYEQYF; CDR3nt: TGTGCCAGCAGCTTTACACAGGGGGCGCCGAACTACGAGCAGTACTTC
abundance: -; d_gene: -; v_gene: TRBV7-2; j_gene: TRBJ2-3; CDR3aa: CASSLGGGAATDTQYF; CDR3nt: TGTGCCAGCAGCTTAGGAGGAGGGGCGGCAACAGATACGCAGTATTTT
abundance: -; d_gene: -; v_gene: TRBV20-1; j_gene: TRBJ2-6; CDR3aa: CSAGGGEANVLTF; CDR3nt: TGCAGTGCTGGGGGCGGAGAGGCCAACGTCCTGACTTTC
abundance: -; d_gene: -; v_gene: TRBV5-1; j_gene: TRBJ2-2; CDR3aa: CASSSLPGGNTGELFF; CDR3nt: TGCGCCAGCAGCTCGCTCCCGGGCGGGAACACCGGGGAGCTGTTTTTT
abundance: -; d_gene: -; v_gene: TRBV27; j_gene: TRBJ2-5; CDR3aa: CASAHQETQYF; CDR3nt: TGTGCCAGCGCACACCAAGAGACCCAGTACTTC
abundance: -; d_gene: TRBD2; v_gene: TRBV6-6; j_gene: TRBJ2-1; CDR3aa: CASSPASAGDFYEQFF; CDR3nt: TGTGCCAGCAGCCCCGCGAGTGCGGGGGACTTTTATGAGCAGTTCTTC
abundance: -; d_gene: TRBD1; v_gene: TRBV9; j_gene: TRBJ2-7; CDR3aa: CACSVGVTGGAYEQYF; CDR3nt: TGTGCCTGCAGCGTAGGGGTAACAGGGGGCGCCTACGAGCAGTACTTC
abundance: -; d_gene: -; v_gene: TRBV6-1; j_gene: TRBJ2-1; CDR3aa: CASRHGTPDEQFF; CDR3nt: TGTGCCAGCAGGCACGGGACTCCAGATGAGCAGTTCTTC
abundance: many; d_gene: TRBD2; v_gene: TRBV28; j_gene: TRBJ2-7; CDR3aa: CAIFQGLAASYEQYF; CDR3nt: TGTGCCATCTTTCAGGGACTAGCAGCCTCCTACGAGCAGTACTTC
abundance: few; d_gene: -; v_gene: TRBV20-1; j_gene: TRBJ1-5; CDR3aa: CSGQEGNQPQHF; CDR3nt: TGCAGTGGGCAGGAGGGCAATCAGCCCCAGCATTTT
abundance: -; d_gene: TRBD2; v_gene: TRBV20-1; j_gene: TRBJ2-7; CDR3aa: CSARGGERGLSYEQYF; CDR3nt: TGCAGTGCTAGAGGGGGCGAGCGGGGCCTCTCCTACGAGCAGTACTTC
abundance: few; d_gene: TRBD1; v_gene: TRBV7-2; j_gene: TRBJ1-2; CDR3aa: CASSLDRGGYTF; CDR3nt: TGTGCCAGCAGCTTAGACAGGGGTGGCTACACCTTC
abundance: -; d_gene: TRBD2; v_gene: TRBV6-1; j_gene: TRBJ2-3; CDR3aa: CASSPGLASPDTQYF; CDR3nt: TGTGCCAGCAGTCCGGGACTAGCGAGCCCAGATACGCAGTATTTT
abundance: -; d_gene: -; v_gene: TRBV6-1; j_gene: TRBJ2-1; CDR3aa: CASRIRNEQFF; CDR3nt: TGTGCCAGCAGGATAAGGAATGAGCAGTTCTTC
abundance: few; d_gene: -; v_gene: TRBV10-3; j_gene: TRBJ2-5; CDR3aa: CAISESGAMETQYF; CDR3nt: TGTGCCATCAGTGAGTCGGGGGCAATGGAGACCCAGTACTTC
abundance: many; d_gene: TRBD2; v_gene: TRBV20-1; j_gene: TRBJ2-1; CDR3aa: CSAGLAGGSGFF; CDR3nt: TGCAGTGCTGGGCTAGCGGGAGGGTCTGGGTTCTTC
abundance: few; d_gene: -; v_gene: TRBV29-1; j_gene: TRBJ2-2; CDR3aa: CSARDQNTGELFF; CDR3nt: TGCAGCGCCCGGGACCAAAACACCGGGGAGCTGTTTTTT
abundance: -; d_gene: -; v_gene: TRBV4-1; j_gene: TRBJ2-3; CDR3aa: CASSQDGQGLDTQYF; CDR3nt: TGCGCCAGCAGCCAAGATGGCCAGGGTCTAGATACGCAGTATTTT
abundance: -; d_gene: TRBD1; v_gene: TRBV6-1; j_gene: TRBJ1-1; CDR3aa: CASSELTGRTEAFF; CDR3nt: TGTGCCAGCAGTGAGCTGACAGGGCGTACTGAAGCTTTCTTT
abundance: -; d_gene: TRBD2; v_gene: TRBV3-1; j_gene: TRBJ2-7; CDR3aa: CASSRTSGNRRSYEQYF; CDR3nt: TGCGCCAGCAGCCGAACGAGCGGGAACAGGCGATCCTACGAGCAGTACTTC
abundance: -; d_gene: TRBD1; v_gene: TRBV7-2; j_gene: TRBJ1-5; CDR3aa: CASSLAGQAVNQPQHF; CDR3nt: TGTGCCAGCAGCTTAGCGGGACAGGCCGTTAATCAGCCCCAGCATTTT
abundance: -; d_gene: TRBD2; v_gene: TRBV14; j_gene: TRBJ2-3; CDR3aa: CASSLRLARGTDTQYF; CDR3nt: TGTGCCAGCAGCCTTCGACTAGCGAGGGGCACAGATACGCAGTATTTT
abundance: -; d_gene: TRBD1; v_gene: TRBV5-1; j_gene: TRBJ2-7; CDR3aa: CASSLADRGRRYEQYF; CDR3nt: TGCGCCAGCAGCTTGGCCGACAGGGGGCGCAGGTACGAGCAGTACTTC
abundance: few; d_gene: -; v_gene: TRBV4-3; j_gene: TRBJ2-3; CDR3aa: CASSQLRTDQDTQYF; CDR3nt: TGCGCCAGCAGCCAACTCCGGACAGATCAGGATACGCAGTATTTT
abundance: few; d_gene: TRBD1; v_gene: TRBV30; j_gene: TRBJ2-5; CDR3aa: CAWSAGGTETQYF; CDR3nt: TGTGCCTGGAGTGCAGGGGGCACGGAGACCCAGTACTTC
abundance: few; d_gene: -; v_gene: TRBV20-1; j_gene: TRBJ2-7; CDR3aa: CSASGGPYEQYF; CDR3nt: TGCAGTGCTAGTGGAGGCCCCTACGAGCAGTACTTC
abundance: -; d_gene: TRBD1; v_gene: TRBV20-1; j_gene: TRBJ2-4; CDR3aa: CSAPGQGASKNIQYF; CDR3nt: TGCAGTGCCCCGGGACAGGGAGCATCCAAAAACATTCAGTACTTC
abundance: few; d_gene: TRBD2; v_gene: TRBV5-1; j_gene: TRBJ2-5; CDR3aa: CASSPGAGGPEETQYF; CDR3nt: TGCGCCAGCAGCCCCGGAGCGGGAGGGCCTGAAGAGACCCAGTACTTC
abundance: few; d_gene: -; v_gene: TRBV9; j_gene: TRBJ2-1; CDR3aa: CASSVPGRGSSSYNEQFF; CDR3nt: TGTGCCAGCAGCGTCCCAGGAAGGGGCTCTAGCTCCTACAATGAGCAGTTCTTC
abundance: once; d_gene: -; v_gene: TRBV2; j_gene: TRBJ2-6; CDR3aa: CVSSPLYSGANVLTF; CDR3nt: TGTGTCAGCAGTCCACTCTATTCTGGGGCCAACGTCCTGACTTTC
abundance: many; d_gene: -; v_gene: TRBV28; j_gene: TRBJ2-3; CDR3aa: CACSRARSTDTQYF; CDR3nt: TGTGCCTGCTCAAGGGCGCGAAGCACAGATACGCAGTATTTT
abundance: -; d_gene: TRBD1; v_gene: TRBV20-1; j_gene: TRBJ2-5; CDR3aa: CSKSGQGAGETQYF; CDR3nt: TGCAGTAAGAGCGGACAGGGGGCTGGAGAGACCCAGTACTTC
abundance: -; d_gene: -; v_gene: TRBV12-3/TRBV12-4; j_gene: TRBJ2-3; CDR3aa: CASTKSGVVTSADTQYF; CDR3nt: TGTGCCAGCACAAAATCCGGTGTTGTCACCTCCGCAGATACGCAGTATTTT
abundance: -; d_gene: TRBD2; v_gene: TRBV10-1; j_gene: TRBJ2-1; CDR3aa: CASSEWLAEREGEQFF; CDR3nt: TGCGCCAGCAGTGAGTGGCTAGCGGAACGGGAAGGGGAGCAGTTCTTC
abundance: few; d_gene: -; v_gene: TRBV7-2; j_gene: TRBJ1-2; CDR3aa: CASSLETSNYGYTF; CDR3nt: TGTGCCAGCAGCTTAGAAACCTCAAACTATGGCTACACCTTC
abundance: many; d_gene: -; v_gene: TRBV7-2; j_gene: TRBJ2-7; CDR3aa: CASSLGGSGVYEQYF; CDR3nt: TGTGCCAGCAGCTTAGGAGGCAGTGGAGTATACGAGCAGTACTTC
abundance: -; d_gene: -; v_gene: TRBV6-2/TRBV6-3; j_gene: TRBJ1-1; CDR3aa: CASSYPLDRGTEAFF; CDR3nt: TGTGCCAGCAGTTACCCCCTGGACCGGGGCACTGAAGCTTTCTTT
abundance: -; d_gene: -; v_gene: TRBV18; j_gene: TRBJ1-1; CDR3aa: CASSREGSSGWNTEAFF; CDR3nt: TGTGCCAGCTCACGGGAGGGCTCGAGCGGTTGGAACACTGAAGCTTTCTTT